This passage covers 18 T cell receptor beta chains from one sample sequenced in a study of neurological immune-mediated disorders. TCRdb analysed the 5' RACE reads with MiXCR anew, one entry per CDR3 protein. The top ten clones hold 10% to 15% of a sample with 39,000 or so distinct CDR3 sequences, roughly 2.5% of them seen once. The sequenced material came from PBMCs. Receptor source: a man between 25 and 39 years old with multiple sclerosis.

This clonotype was counted ten times or more. The CDR3 region has the DNA TGTGCCAGCAGGATGAGGGACAGCCCTACCTATGGCTACACCTTC. Translating it yields CASRMRDSPTYGYTF. The chain employs TRBV2 and TRBJ1-2; 7 nucleotides align to TRBD1. V was clipped by 6 bases and J by 4 bases; unmatched bases: 11. In germline, CDR1 is SNHLY, CDR2 FYNNEI. The CDR3 is made up of 15 amino acids. The full variable domain, rest sourced from reference TRBV2 and TRBJ1-2, is EPEVTQTPSHQVTQMGQEVILRCVPISNHLYFYWYRQILGQKVEFLVSFYNNEISEKSEIFDDQFSVERPDGSNFTLKIRSTKLEDSAMYFCASRMRDSPTYGYTFGSGTRLTVV.

To note about this clonotype: Mismatch with germline at one junction end may stem from a read error. The CDR3 region has the DNA TGTGCCAACAGCACCCGACTAGCAGACGCTCAAGAGACCCAGTACTTC. It yields the protein CANSTRLADAQETQYF. The gene calls are TRBV7-2 and TRBJ2-5, with 7 bases fitting TRBD2. In germline, CDR1 is SGHTA, CDR2 FQGNSA. This CDR3 is built from 16 residues.

This clonotype appeared many times. The rearrangement uses TRBV5-1 and TRBJ2-7; the match to TRBD1 covers 11 bases. The junction had 3 bases not matched to a gene; V was cut back by 0 bases and J by 1 base. CDR3 size: 16 residues. The V gene's germline CDR1 is SGHRS and CDR2 YFSETQ. CDR3 protein: CASSLADRGLSYEQYF. The CDR3, as DNA: TGCGCCAGCAGCTTGGCGGACAGGGGGCTATCCTACGAGCAGTACTTC.

There are many counts of this clonotype. The chain recombines TRBV20-1 with TRBJ2-5; 10 nucleotides agree with TRBD2. The germline CDR1 and CDR2 sequences are DFQATT and SNEGSKA (reference sequence). The CDR3 totals 18 residues. V shed 3 bases, J shed 2 bases, and the junction held 15 bases outside the gene matches. The CDR3 is CSASIVLAGALNQETQYF. In nucleotides, the CDR3 is TGCAGTGCTAGTATCGTTCTAGCGGGGGCCCTAAATCAAGAGACCCAGTACTTC.

This clonotype was seen many times. V usage is TRBV5-5 and J usage is TRBJ1-2; maybe TRBD1 (6 bases). Germline CDR1 reads SGHKS; CDR2 reads YYEKEE (reference sequence). Trimming shortened V by 2 bases and J by 4 bases, and 9 bases separated the two germline ends. This CDR3 spans 13 amino acids. The CDR3 DNA is TGTGCCAGCAGCTTAGGACAGAGCTATGGCTACACCTTC. Its protein product is CASSLGQSYGYTF.

This clonotype was picked up many times. CDR3 residues: CASSATSGTGDTQYF. The CDR3 coding sequence is TGTGCCAGCAGCGCGACTAGCGGGACAGGGGATACGCAGTATTTT. The chain couples TRBV7-9 to TRBJ2-3, with 11 bases identical to TRBD2. V shed 5 bases and J 6 bases; nucleotides not matched to a gene: 7. The CDR3 totals 15 residues. Germline CDR1 is SEHNR and CDR2 is FQNEAQ (reference sequence).

In its sample, this clonotype was seen many times. The chain couples TRBV20-1 to TRBJ2-3; D may match TRBD1 or TRBD2 (5 bases each). The CDR3 sequence is 14 residues long. Deletions cut 6 bases from V and 8 bases from J, with 21 bases between. Germline lookup yields CDR1 DFQATT and CDR2 SNEGSKA (reference sequence). CDR3 in amino acids: CSAHPGAQKGTQYF. In DNA form, the CDR3 reads TGCAGTGCGCACCCCGGGGCGCAAAAGGGTACGCAGTATTTT.

This clonotype came up many times. The gene calls are TRBV20-1 and TRBJ2-3; D might be TRBD2 (6 bases). Germline CDR1 reads DFQATT; CDR2 reads SNEGSKA (reference sequence). The CDR3 totals 15 residues. With 4 bases removed from V and 0 bases from J, the gap between germline ends came to 14 bases. CDR3: CSATPTSSSTDTQYF. The CDR3 bases are TGCAGTGCTACACCGACTAGTTCTAGCACAGATACGCAGTATTTT.

This clonotype was seen at least ten times. This sequence joins TRBV20-1 and TRBJ2-7; D may be TRBD1 (6 bases). Germline V gene lookup returns CDR1 DFQATT and CDR2 SNEGSKA (reference sequence). The CDR3 has 16 residues. Deletions cut 0 bases from V and 5 bases from J, with 20 bases between. CDR3 nucleotides: TGCAGTGCTAGAGACCCACAGGGAGTGTTTTGGGACGAGCAGTACTTC. Residues: CSARDPQGVFWDEQYF.

This clonotype was seen repeatedly, ten times or more. It may be a read error: a sequence one base away is much more abundant. CDR3 nucleotide sequence: TGTGCCAGCAGCAACTTAGGGGTCCAAACCTTC. The encoded protein is CASSNLGVQTF. The chain uses TRBV9 and TRBJ1-2, with TRBD1 as a possible D gene (5 bases). This CDR3 region has 11 residues. Trimming took off 4 bases at V and 14 bases at J, with 15 bases between the two ends. Germline V CDR1 and CDR2: SGDLS, YYNGEE.

This clonotype showed up many times. The chain joins TRBV10-3 to TRBJ2-6; a weak D match, TRBD1 (6 bases). There are 15 residues in the CDR3. Per the germline V gene, CDR1 is ENHRY and CDR2 is SYGVKD. The germline V and J ends were trimmed by 6 bases and 2 bases, with 11 bases remaining between them. Written as DNA, the CDR3 is TGTGCCATCAGGAAACAGGGAACTGGGGCCAACGTCCTGACTTTC. It codes for CAIRKQGTGANVLTF.

This clonotype was counted many times. The rearrangement links TRBV7-9 to TRBJ2-3; D is ambiguous. The CDR3 is 15 amino acids. The V gene's germline CDR1 is SEHNR and CDR2 FQNEAQ (reference sequence). Trimming pared 1 base from V and 1 base from J, leaving 9 bases between. This chain's CDR3 is CASSLGPERTDTQYF. In nucleotides, the CDR3 is TGTGCCAGCAGCTTAGGCCCTGAACGCACAGATACGCAGTATTTT.

This clonotype was counted ten times or more. The chain couples TRBV5-6 to TRBJ1-1; TRBD1 agrees at 7 bases. The CDR3 is 16 amino acids. Trimming removed 0 bases from V and 3 bases from J; junction bases left unmatched: 8. The germline CDR1 and CDR2 sequences are SGHDT and YYEEEE. The chain's CDR3 is CASSLEGRGVHTEAFF. CDR3 nucleotide sequence: TGTGCCAGCAGCTTGGAAGGCAGGGGGGTGCACACTGAAGCTTTCTTT.

This clonotype was seen ten or more times. This chain connects TRBV6-5 to TRBJ2-1; D is possibly TRBD1 or TRBD2 (5 bases each). Germline CDR1 is MNHEY and CDR2 is SVGAGI. V shed 2 bases and J shed 5 bases, with 13 bases lying between them. This CDR3 comprises 15 residues. The CDR3 nucleotides read TGTGCCAGCAGTTACGCCGGGACCGAGAACAATGAGCAGTTCTTC. The encoded protein is CASSYAGTENNEQFF.

Ten or more counts support this clonotype. The gene calls are TRBV5-1 and TRBJ1-1, with unresolved D. Deletions cut 3 bases from V and 5 bases from J, with 14 bases between. Germline V gives CDR1 SGHRS, CDR2 YFSETQ. The CDR3 sequence is 14 residues long. The CDR3 DNA reads as TGCGCCAGCAGCTATGACCTGGCGGGGACTGAAGCTTTCTTT. Its translation: CASSYDLAGTEAFF.

This clonotype showed up many times. Written as DNA, the CDR3 is TGCGCCAGCAGCTTATCAGGCCGGAGACAGGAGGATTCACCCCTCCACTTT. It translates to CASSLSGRRQEDSPLHF. The V gene is TRBV5-1, the J gene TRBJ1-6, with D perhaps TRBD1 (6 bases). CDR3 size: 17 residues. V was clipped by 2 bases and J by 8 bases, with 20 bases between them. CDR1 and CDR2 from the germline V gene are SGHRS and YFSETQ.

This clonotype was observed at least ten times. The chain has TRBV20-1 and TRBJ1-2, with 7 bases that match TRBD1. The junction had 9 bases not matched to a gene; V was cut back by 3 bases and J by 2 bases. The germline V gene has CDR1 DFQATT and CDR2 SNEGSKA (reference sequence). The CDR3 sequence is 15 residues long. As DNA, the CDR3 is TGCAGTGCTAGCCCTAAGACAGGGATGAACTATGGCTACACCTTC. Translated: CSASPKTGMNYGYTF.

This clonotype was observed at least ten times. V usage is TRBV20-1 and J usage is TRBJ2-1; 7 bases fit TRBD1. The germline CDR1 and CDR2 sequences are DFQATT and SNEGSKA (reference sequence). There are 12 residues in the CDR3. V trimming: 3 bases; J trimming: 8 bases; junction bases outside the gene matches: 4. CDR3 nucleotides: TGCAGTGCTAGCTGGGACAGCCATGAGCAGTTCTTC. Protein sequence: CSASWDSHEQFF.